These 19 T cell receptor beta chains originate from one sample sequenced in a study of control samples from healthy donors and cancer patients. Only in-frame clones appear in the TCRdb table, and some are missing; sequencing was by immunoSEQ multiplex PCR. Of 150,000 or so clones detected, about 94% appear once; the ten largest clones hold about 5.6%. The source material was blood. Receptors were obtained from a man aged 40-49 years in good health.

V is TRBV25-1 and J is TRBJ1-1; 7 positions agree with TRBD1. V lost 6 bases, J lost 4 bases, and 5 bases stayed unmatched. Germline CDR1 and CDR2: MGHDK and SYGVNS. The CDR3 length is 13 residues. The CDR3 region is CASRAGTATEAFF. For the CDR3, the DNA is TGTGCCAGCAGGGCCGGGACAGCCACTGAAGCTTTCTTT. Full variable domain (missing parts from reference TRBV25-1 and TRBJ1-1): EADIYQTPRYLVIGTGKKITLECSQTMGHDKMYWYQQDPGMELHLIHYSYGVNSTEKGDLSSESTVSRIRTEHFPLTLESARPSHTSQYLCASRAGTATEAFFGQGTRLTVV.

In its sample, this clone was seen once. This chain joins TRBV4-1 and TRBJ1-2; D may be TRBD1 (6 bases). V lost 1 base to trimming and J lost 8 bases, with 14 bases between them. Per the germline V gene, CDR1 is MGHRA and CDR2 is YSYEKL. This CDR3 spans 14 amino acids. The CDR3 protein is CASSQVSRGEGYTF. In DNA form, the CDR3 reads TGCGCCAGCAGCCAAGTCAGCAGGGGTGAGGGCTACACCTTC.

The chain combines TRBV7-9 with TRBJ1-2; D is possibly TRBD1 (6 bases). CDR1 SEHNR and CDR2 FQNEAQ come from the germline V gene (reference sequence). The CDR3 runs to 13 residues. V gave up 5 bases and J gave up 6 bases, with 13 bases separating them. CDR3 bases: TGTGCCAGCAGCCGGGCAGGGGAGGATGGCTACACCTTC. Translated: CASSRAGEDGYTF.

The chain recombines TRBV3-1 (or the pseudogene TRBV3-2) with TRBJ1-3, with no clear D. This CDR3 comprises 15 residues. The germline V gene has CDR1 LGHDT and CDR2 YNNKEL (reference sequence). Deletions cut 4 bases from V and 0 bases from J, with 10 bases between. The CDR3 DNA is TGTGCCAGCAGCCCTCGACGGAGCTCTGGAAACACCATATATTTT. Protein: CASSPRRSSGNTIYF.

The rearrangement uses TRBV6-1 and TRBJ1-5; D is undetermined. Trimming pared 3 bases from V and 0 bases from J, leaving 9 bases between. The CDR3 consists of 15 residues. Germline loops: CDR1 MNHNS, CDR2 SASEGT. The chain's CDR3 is CASSDPRISNQPQHF. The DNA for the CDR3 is TGTGCCAGCAGTGATCCAAGGATTAGCAATCAGCCCCAGCATTTT.

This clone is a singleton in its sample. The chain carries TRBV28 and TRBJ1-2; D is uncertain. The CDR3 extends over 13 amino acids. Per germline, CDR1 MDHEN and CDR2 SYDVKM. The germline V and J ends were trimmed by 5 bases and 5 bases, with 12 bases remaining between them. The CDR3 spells CASSRTGLYGYTF. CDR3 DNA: TGTGCCAGCAGTCGTACCGGGCTTTATGGCTACACCTTC.

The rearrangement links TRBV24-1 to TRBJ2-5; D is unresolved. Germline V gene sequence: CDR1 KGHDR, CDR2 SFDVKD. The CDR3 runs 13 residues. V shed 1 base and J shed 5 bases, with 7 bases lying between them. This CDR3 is CATSDFGRETQYF. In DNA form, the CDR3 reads TGTGCCACCAGTGATTTTGGCCGGGAGACCCAGTACTTC.

In DNA, the CDR3 is TGTGCTAGTGGTCCGAACCCTGAGATCCGGGCGAATCAGCCCCAGCATTTT. This codes for CASGPNPEIRANQPQHF. The gene calls are TRBV12-5 and TRBJ1-5, with no clear D. The germline gives CDR1 LGHNT, CDR2 FRNRAP. CDR3 length: 17 amino acids. V shed 5 bases and J shed 4 bases, with 21 bases lying between them.

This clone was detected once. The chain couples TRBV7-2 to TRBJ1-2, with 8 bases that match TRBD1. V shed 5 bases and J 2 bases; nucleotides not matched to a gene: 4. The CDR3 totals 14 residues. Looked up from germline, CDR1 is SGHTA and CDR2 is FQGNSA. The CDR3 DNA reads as TGTGCCAGCAGCCCGAGGACAGGGAACTATGGCTACACCTTC. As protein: CASSPRTGNYGYTF.

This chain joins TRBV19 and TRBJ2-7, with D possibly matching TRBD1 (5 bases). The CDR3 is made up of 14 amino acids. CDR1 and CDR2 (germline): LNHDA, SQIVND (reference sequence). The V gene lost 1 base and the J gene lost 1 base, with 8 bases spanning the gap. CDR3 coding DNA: TGTGCCAGTAGTATAGTAGGGGCGTCCTACGAGCAGTACTTC. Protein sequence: CASSIVGASYEQYF.

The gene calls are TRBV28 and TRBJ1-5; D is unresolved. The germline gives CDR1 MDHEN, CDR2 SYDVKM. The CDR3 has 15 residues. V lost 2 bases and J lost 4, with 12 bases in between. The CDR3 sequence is CASSLISGGNQPQHF. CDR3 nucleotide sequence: TGTGCCAGCAGTTTAATTTCGGGAGGTAATCAGCCCCAGCATTTT. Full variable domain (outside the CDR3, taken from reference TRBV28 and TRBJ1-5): DVKVTQSSRYLVKRTGEKVFLECVQDMDHENMFWYRQDPGLGLRLIYFSYDVKMKEKGDIPEGYSVSREKKERFSLILESASTNQTSMYLCASSLISGGNQPQHFGDGTRLSIL.

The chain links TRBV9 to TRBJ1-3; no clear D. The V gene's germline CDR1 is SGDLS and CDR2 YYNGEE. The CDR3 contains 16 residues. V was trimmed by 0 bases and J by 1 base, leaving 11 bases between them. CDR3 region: CASSVDIGLSGNTIYF. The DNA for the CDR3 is TGTGCCAGCAGCGTAGATATTGGGCTATCTGGAAACACCATATATTTT.

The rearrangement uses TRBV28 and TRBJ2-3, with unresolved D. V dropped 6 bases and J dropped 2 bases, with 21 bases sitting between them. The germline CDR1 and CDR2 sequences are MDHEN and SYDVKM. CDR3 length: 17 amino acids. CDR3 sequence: CASRSRLDSPYTDTQYF. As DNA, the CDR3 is TGTGCCAGCAGGTCTCGCCTTGACTCTCCTTACACAGATACGCAGTATTTT. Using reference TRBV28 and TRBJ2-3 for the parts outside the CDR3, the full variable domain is DVKVTQSSRYLVKRTGEKVFLECVQDMDHENMFWYRQDPGLGLRLIYFSYDVKMKEKGDIPEGYSVSREKKERFSLILESASTNQTSMYLCASRSRLDSPYTDTQYFGPGTRLTVL.

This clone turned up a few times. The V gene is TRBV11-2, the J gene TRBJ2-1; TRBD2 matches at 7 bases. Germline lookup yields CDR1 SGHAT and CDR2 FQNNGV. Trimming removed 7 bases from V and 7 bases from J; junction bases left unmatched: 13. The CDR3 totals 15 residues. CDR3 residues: CASIPGGTMGNEQFF. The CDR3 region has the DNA TGTGCCAGCATCCCAGGAGGGACTATGGGGAATGAGCAGTTCTTC.

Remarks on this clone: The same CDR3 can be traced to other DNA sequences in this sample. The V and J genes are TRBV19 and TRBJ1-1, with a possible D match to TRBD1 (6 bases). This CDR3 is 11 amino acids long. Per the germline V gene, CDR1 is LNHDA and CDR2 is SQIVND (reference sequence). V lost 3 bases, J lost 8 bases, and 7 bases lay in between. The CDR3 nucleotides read TGTGCCAGTAGTATTGGGACAGAAGCTTTCTTT. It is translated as CASSIGTEAFF.

This CDR3 reads CASSSQGEAFF. The CDR3 DNA is TGTGCCAGCAGCTCCCAGGGTGAAGCTTTCTTT. This chain uses TRBV7-8 with TRBJ1-1, with D tentatively TRBD1 (5 bases). The CDR3 extends over 11 amino acids. The V and J ends lost 4 bases and 7 bases respectively, with 7 bases between them. CDR1 SGHVS and CDR2 FQNEAQ come from the germline V gene.

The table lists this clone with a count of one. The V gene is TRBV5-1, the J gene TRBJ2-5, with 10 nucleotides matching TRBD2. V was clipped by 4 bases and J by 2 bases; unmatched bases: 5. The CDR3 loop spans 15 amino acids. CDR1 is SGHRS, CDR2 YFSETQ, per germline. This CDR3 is CASSRWTSGQETQYF. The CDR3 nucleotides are TGCGCCAGCAGCCGATGGACTAGCGGACAAGAGACCCAGTACTTC. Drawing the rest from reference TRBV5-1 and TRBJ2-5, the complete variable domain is KAGVTQTPRYLIKTRGQQVTLSCSPISGHRSVSWYQQTPGQGLQFLFEYFSETQRNKGNFPGRFSGRQFSNSRSEMNVSTLELGDSALYLCASSRWTSGQETQYFGPGTRLLVL.

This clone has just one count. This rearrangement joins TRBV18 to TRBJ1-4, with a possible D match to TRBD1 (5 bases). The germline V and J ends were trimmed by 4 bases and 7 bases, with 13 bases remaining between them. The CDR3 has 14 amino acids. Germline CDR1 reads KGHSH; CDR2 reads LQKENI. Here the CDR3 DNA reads TGTGCCAGCTCACAGGTTCCAGGGACTGAAAAACTGTTTTTT. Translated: CASSQVPGTEKLFF.

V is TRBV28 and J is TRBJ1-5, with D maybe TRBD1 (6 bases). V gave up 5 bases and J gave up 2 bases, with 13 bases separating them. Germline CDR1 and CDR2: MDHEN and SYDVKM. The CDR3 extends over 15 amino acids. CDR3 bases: TGTGCCAGCAGTATCTACAGGGTAGGCAATCAGCCCCAGCATTTT. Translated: CASSIYRVGNQPQHF.